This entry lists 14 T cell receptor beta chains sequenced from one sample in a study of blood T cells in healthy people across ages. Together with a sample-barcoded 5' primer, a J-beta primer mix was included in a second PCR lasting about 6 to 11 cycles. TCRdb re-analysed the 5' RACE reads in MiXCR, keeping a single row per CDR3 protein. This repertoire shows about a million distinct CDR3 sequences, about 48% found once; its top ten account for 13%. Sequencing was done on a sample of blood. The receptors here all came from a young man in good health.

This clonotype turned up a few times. The CDR3 is CASTLGQSGNSPLHF. The CDR3 nucleotides read TGCGCCAGCACCCTAGGACAGTCCGGAAATTCACCCCTCCACTTT. J is TRBJ1-6 and V is TRBV5-1; TRBD1 might be the D (6 bases). The germline V gene has CDR1 SGHRS and CDR2 YFSETQ. The CDR3 is 15 amino acids. V lost 6 bases to trimming and J lost 7 bases, with 17 bases between them.

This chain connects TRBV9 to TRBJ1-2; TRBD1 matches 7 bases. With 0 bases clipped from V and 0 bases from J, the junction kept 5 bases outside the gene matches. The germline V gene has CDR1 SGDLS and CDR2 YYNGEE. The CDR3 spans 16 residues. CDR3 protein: CASSVAGGGPNYGYTF. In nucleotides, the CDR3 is TGTGCCAGCAGCGTAGCAGGGGGTGGACCTAACTATGGCTACACCTTC.

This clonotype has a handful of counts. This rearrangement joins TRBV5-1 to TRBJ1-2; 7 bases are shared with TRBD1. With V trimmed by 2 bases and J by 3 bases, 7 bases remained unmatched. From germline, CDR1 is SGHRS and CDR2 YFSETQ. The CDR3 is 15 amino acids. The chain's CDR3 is CASSFGQGVDYGYTF. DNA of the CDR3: TGCGCCAGCAGCTTCGGCCAGGGGGTTGACTATGGCTACACCTTC.

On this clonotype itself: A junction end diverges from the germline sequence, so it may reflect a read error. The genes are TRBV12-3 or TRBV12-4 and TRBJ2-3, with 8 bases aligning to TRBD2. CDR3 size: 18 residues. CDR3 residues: CANSLIPAAGGGTDTQYF. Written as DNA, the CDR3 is TGTGCCAACAGTTTAATCCCCGCGGCGGGGGGTGGCACAGATACGCAGTATTTT.

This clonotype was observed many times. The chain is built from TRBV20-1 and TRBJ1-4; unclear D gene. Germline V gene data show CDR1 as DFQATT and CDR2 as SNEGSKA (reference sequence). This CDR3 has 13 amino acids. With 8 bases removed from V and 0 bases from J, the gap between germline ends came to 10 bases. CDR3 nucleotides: TGCAGTTCCGTCCGCACAACTAATGAAAAACTGTTTTTT. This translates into CSSVRTTNEKLFF.

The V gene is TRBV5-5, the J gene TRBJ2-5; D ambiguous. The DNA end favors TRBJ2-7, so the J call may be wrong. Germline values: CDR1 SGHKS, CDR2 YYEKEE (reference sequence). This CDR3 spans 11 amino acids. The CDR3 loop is CANTLNREQYF. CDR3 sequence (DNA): TGTGCCAACACCCTAAACCGCGAGCAGTACTTC.

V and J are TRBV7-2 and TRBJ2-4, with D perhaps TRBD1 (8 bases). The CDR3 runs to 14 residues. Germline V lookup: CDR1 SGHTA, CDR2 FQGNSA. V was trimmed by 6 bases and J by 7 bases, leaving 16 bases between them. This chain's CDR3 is CASRPTGEGNIQYF. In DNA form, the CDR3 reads TGTGCCAGCAGACCGACAGGGGAGGGGAACATTCAGTACTTC.

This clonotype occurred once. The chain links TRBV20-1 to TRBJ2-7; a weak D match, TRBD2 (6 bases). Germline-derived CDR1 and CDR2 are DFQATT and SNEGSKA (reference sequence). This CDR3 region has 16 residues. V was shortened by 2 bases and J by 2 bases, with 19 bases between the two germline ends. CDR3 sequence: CSARQTTGTPPYEQYF. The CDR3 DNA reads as TGCAGTGCTAGACAAACAACCGGGACTCCCCCCTACGAGCAGTACTTC.

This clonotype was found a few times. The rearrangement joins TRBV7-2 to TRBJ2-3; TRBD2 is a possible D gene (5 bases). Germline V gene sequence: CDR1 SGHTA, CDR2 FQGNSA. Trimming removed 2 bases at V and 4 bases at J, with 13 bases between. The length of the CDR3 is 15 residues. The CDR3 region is CASSLQKVGADTQYF. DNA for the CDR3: TGTGCCAGCAGCTTACAAAAGGTCGGGGCAGATACGCAGTATTTT.

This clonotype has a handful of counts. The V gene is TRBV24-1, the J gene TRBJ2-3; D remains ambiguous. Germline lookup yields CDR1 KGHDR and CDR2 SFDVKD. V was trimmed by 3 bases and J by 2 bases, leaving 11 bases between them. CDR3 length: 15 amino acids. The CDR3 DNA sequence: TGTGCCACCAGTGATCCCAGGACCTACACAGATACGCAGTATTTT. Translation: CATSDPRTYTDTQYF.

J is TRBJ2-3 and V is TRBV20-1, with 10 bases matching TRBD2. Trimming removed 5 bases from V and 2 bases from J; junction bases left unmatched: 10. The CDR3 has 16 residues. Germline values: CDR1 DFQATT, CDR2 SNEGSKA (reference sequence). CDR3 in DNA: TGCAGTGCTGGTGGCCTAGCGGGGGTTTCCACAGATACGCAGTATTTT. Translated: CSAGGLAGVSTDTQYF.

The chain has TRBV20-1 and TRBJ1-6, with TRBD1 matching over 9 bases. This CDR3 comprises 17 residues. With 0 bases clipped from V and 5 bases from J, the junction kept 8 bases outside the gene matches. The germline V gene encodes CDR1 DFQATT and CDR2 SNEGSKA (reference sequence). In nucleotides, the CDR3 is TGCAGTGCTAGAGACTCAACCACAGGGGGCGATAATTCACCCCTCCACTTT. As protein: CSARDSTTGGDNSPLHF.

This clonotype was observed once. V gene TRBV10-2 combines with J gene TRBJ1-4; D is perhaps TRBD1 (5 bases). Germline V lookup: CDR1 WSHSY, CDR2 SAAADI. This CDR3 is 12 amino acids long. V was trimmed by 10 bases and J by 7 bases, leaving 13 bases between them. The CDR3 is CATGPRGEKLFF. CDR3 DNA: TGCGCCACAGGCCCTAGGGGTGAAAAACTGTTTTTT.

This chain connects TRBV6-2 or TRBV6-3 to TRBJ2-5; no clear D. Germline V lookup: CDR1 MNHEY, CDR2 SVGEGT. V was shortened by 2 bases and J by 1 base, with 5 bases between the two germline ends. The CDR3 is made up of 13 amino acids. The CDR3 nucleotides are TGTGCCAGCAGTTACGATGCCCAAGAGACCCAGTACTTC. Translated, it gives CASSYDAQETQYF.